This note documents a single T cell receptor (beta chain) sequence. Antigen: not known. The data stem from a study of CD8+CD57+ T cells in acquired aplastic anemia. Study-level background: Sorted CD4+ and CD8+ cells yielded DNA averaging around 3.2 ug. For CD4+ cells, healthy donors had an average of about 10 million reads. The study, taken as a whole, reports: Patients shared some 30 CD8+ CDR3 sequences with controls.

The TCR beta profiling, which covered VDJ combination and CDR3 sequence, was carried out using genomic DNA as the template. TCRdb independently ran MiXCR on the reads; one entry per CDR3 protein. The sample yields about 210,000 distinct CDR3 sequences, about a third seen once. There are 13 residues in the CDR3. With 3 bases removed from V and 4 bases from J, the gap between germline ends came to 9 bases. Germline CDR1 is KGHSH and CDR2 is LQKENI. The sequence came from a human donor in good health, serving as a control. Sequencing input: sorted CD4+, CD8+, or CD8+CD57+ T cells (not recorded which) from PBMCs. V and J are TRBV18 and TRBJ1-1, with D maybe TRBD1 (5 bases). The CDR3 loop is CASSPQGGTEAFF. CDR3 DNA: TGTGCCAGCTCACCGCAGGGCGGCACTGAAGCTTTCTTT. Filled out from reference TRBV18 and TRBJ1-1, the complete variable domain reads NAGVMQNPRHLVRRRGQEARLRCSPMKGHSHVYWYRQLPEEGLKFMVYLQKENIIDESGMPKERFSAEFPKEGPSILRIQQVVRGDSAAYFCASSPQGGTEAFFGQGTRLTVV.